This T cell receptor beta chain was retrieved from a study of vaccination and CD4 T cells after COVID-19. Study-wide background: Convalescent patients had positive nasal swab PCR results for SARS-CoV-2. Disease was mild in nine and severe in one.

With the Oncomine TCR Beta short-read assay, DNA from cultured CD4+ T cells was sequenced. The template was genomic DNA from cultured CD4+ T cells. TCRdb used MiXCR to reprocess the PCR reads, holding one entry per CDR3 protein. The data hold 15,000 to 20,000 distinct CDR3 sequences, with around 50% observed a single time. Treatment described: roughly ten-day PBMC culture with coronavirus spike peptide pools or control peptides (ViraFEST assay). Cells received half-medium changes with fresh IL-2 medium on days 3 and 7. As concerns this clonotype: The antigen is unknown. Germline and junction disagree at one end, which may indicate a read error.

The germline V gene encodes CDR1 DFQATT and CDR2 SNEGSKA (reference sequence). There are 14 residues in the CDR3. The sequence was collected from a human donor who had recovered from COVID-19. Material for sequencing was CD4+ T cells from blood, cultured in vitro. This rearrangement joins TRBV20-1 to TRBJ2-3; TRBD1 matches at 8 bases. The chain's CDR3 is CSASGTGNTDTQYF. The CDR3 nucleotides read TGCAGTGCTAGCGGGACAGGTAACACAGATACGCAGTATTTC.